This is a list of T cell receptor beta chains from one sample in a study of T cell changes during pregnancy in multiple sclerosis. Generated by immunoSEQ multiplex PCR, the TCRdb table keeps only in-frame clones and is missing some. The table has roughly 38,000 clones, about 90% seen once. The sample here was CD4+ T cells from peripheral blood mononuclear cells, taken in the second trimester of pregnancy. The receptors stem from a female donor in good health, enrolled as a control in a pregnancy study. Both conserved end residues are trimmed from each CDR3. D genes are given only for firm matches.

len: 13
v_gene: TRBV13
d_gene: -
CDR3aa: ASSLDSSSGNTIY

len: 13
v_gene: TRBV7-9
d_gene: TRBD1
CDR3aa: ASSPWTGLNQPQH

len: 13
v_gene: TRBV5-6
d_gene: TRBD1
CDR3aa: ASSLGTGGTDTQY

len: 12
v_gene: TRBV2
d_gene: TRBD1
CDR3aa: ASSGQGATYGQY

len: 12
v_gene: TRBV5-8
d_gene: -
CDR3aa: ASSYREVPDTQY

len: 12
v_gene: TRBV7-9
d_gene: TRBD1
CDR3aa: ASSMGQGNTEAF

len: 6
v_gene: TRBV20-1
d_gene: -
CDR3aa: SARNTY

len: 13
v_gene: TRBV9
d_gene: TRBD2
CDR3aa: ASSVVGGGTDTQY

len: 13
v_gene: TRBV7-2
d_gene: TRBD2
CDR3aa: ASSLAGTSSYEQY

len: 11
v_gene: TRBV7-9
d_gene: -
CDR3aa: ASRRDTNYGYT

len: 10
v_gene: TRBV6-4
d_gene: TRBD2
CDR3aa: ASSSGGGEQF

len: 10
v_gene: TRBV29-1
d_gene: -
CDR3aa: SVEDPDQPQH

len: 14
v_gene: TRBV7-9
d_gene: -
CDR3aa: ASSKSGTGSADTQY

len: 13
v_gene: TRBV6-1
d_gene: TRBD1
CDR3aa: ASISTDGTALGYT

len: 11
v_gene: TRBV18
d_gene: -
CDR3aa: ASRRGSTDTQY

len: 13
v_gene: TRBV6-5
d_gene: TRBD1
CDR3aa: ASSHDRGRGNTIY

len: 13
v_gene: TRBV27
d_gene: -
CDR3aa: ASSYRGASPYGYT

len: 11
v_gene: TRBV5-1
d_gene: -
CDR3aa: ASSLQAGTEAF

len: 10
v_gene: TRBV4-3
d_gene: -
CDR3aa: ASSQKGGGYT

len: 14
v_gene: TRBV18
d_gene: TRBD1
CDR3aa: ASSSGQAKRNTEAF

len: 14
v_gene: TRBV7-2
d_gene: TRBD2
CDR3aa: ASSPARSGGADTQY

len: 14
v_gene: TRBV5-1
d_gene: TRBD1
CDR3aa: ASSSGQGGAGNTIY

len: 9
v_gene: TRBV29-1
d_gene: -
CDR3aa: SVEVVDKAF

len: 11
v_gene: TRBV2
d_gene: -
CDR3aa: ASTEDRNYGYT

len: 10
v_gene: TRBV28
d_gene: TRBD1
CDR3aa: ASSTGGAGYT

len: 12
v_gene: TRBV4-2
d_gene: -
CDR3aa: ASSAPQTGSPLH

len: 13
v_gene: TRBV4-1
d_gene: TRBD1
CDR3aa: ASSYPGGSPYGYT

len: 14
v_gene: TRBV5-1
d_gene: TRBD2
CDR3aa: ASSLARAGPGETQY

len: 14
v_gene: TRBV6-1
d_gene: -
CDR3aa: ASSEAQPWGNSPLH

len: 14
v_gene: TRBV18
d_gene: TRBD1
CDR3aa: ASSQTVGQGAQPQH

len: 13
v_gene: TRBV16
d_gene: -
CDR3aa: ASTPPERANYGYT

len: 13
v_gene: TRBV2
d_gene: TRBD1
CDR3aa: ASTLQGAVFLPQH

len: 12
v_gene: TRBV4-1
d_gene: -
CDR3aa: ASSQGREGQPQH

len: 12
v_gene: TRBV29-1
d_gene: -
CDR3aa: SVDISSGANVLT

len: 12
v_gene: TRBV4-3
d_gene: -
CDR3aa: ASSHRDARDEAF

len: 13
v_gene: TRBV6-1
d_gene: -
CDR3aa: ASSEASGWWYEQY

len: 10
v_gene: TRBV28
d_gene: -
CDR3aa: ASSLPARGYT

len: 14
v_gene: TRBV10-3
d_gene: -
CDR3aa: AISAREASGNQPQH

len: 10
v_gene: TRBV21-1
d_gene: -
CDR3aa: ARSQAGNTIY

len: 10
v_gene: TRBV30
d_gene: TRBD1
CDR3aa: AWSDGTGIQY

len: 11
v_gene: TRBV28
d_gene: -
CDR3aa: ASSLSPLYEQY

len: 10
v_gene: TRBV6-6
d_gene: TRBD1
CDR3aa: ASSILGQGEY

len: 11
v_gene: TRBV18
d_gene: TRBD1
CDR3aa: ASSRDSRGELF

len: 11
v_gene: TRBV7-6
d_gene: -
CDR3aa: ASSVRGNTEAF

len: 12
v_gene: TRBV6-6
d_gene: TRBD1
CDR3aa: ASNRQGYVSPLH

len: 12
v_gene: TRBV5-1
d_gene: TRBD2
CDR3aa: ASSSGRGGSEQF

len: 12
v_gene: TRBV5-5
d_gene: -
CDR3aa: ASSLAGAGNTIY

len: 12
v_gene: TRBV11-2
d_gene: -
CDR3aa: ASRPVLEVYEQY

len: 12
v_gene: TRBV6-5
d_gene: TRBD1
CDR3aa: ASSYSTGGYEQY

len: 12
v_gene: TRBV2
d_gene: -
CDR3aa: ASSQDRGTDTQY

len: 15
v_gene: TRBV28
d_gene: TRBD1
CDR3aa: ASSLLQPGQGIYGYT